This passage covers 20 T cell receptor beta chains from one sample sequenced in a study of cytomegalovirus exposure and HLA in healthy donors. Both 60 Vbeta primers and 13 Jbeta primers went into the PCR. Generated by immunoSEQ multiplex PCR, the TCRdb table keeps only in-frame clones and is missing some. In the table there are some 150,000 clones, around 85% of which are singletons. Sequenced input: PBMCs. These receptors originate from a man aged 40-49 years in good health and CMV-seropositive.

The chain employs TRBV5-1 and TRBJ2-3; possible D gene TRBD1, 7 bases. Between the trimmed V and J ends, which lost 7 bases and 3 bases, there was a span of 12 bases. From germline, CDR1 is SGHRS and CDR2 YFSETQ. The CDR3 is 13 amino acids. The CDR3 nucleotides read TGCGCCAGCGGACAGGAGGGAACAGATACGCAGTATTTT. Translation gives CASGQEGTDTQYF.

The chain carries TRBV19 and TRBJ1-1; 9 bases are shared with TRBD1. This CDR3 is built from 13 residues. Germline V gene lookup returns CDR1 LNHDA and CDR2 SQIVND (reference sequence). The V and J ends lost 6 bases and 5 bases, in that order; junction bases with no gene match: 4. CDR3 amino acids: CASSIQGATEAFF. The CDR3 DNA follows: TGTGCCAGTAGCATACAGGGGGCAACTGAAGCTTTCTTT.

The chain links TRBV6-1 to TRBJ2-7; possible D gene TRBD1, 6 bases. V lost 9 bases and J lost 4, with 16 bases in between. Germline V gene data show CDR1 as MNHNS and CDR2 as SASEGT. This CDR3 comprises 13 residues. The CDR3 bases are TGTGCCAGTTCTCGGGACACCACTTACGAGCAGTACTTC. The encoded protein is CASSRDTTYEQYF.

Notes on this clone: The junction shows a germline mismatch at one end, possibly a read error. This rearrangement joins TRBV7-7 to TRBJ2-5; TRBD2 matches 9 bases. This CDR3 is built from 15 residues. Germline CDR1 and CDR2: SSHAT and FNYEAQ (reference sequence). CDR3 amino acids: CASSFGSGGPETQYF. The CDR3, as DNA: TGTGCTAGCAGCTTTGGTAGCGGGGGTCCTGAGACCCAGTACTTC.

The chain carries TRBV7-3 and TRBJ2-3; possibly TRBD2 for D (6 bases). V gave up 1 base and J gave up 0 bases, with 20 bases separating them. This CDR3 contains 19 residues. CDR1 and CDR2 (germline): SGHTA, FQGTGA. CDR3 DNA sequence: TGTGCCAGCAGCTTAAACCCCGCCGAGAAGCGGGCTAGCACAGATACGCAGTATTTT. Its translation is CASSLNPAEKRASTDTQYF.

The rearrangement links TRBV25-1 to TRBJ1-3, with TRBD1 matching over 8 bases. The CDR3 is 17 amino acids. Losses at the gene ends were 1 base for V and 0 bases for J; bases not matched to a gene: 5. Germline CDR1 is MGHDK and CDR2 is SYGVNS. The DNA of the CDR3 is TGTGCCAGCAGTGAATTCGGACAGGGTCTCTCTGGAAACACCATATATTTT. This codes for CASSEFGQGLSGNTIYF.

This clone was seen a handful of times. This rearrangement joins TRBV7-6 to TRBJ1-1, with D possibly matching TRBD1 (6 bases). Germline V lookup: CDR1 SGHVS, CDR2 FNYEAQ. The ends were cut back, 5 bases at V and 5 bases at J, with 18 bases in the middle. The CDR3 has 15 residues. The CDR3 DNA sequence: TGTGCCAGCAGCCTCTATGGGGGGGCGATTACTGAAGCTTTCTTT. This gives the protein CASSLYGGAITEAFF.

Note on this clone: A junction boundary mismatches the germline segment, possibly from a read error. This chain's CDR3 is CSSSPRDYEQYF. The CDR3 coding sequence is TGTTCCAGCAGCCCCAGGGACTACGAGCAGTACTTC. The chain is built from TRBV7-9 and TRBJ2-7; TRBD1 is a possible D gene (5 bases). Germline values: CDR1 SEHNR, CDR2 FQNEAQ (reference sequence). The CDR3 is 12 amino acids.

For this clone: The junction does not match germline at one end; this may be a read error. V is TRBV19 and J is TRBJ2-5; no definite D call. In germline, CDR1 is LNHDA, CDR2 SQIVND (reference sequence). The CDR3 is 11 residues long. As DNA, the CDR3 is TGTGCCAGCAGTAGTAGAGAGACCCAGTACTTC. Translated, it gives CASSSRETQYF. The full variable domain, rest sourced from reference TRBV19 and TRBJ2-5, is DGGITQSPKYLFRKEGQNVTLSCEQNLNHDAMYWYRQDPGQGLRLIYYSQIVNDFQKGDIAEGYSVSREKKESFPLTVTSAQKNPTAFYLCASSSRETQYFGPGTRLLVL.

The chain carries TRBV18 and TRBJ1-2; TRBD1 might be the D (6 bases). CDR3 length: 14 residues. CDR1 and CDR2 from the germline V gene are KGHSH and LQKENI. V shed 3 bases and J shed 8 bases, with 16 bases lying between them. Here the CDR3 DNA reads TGTGCCAGCTCACCCCAGGACAGAAGGGTAGGCTACACCTTC. Protein sequence: CASSPQDRRVGYTF.

The chain carries TRBV6-5 and TRBJ1-6; 9 bases agree with TRBD1. CDR3 size: 14 residues. With 6 bases clipped from V and 11 bases from J, the junction kept 8 bases outside the gene matches. CDR1 and CDR2 from the germline V gene are MNHEY and SVGAGI. The CDR3 is CASSLGTGKTPLHF. The CDR3 DNA reads as TGTGCCAGCAGCCTCGGGACAGGGAAGACACCCCTCCACTTT.

This rearrangement joins TRBV9 to TRBJ1-3, with unresolved D. This CDR3 has 22 amino acids. From germline, CDR1 is SGDLS and CDR2 YYNGEE. The V end was cut by 0 bases, the J end by 5 bases, with 33 bases between. CDR3 loop: CASSVALSEFSPLGEKRNTIYF. The CDR3 DNA reads TGTGCCAGCAGCGTAGCCCTCTCAGAGTTCTCCCCTTTGGGCGAGAAACGAAACACCATATATTTT. Looking up the rest from reference TRBV9 and TRBJ1-3 gives the full variable domain: DSGVTQTPKHLITATGQRVTLRCSPRSGDLSVYWYQQSLDQGLQFLIQYYNGEERAKGNILERFSAQQFPDLHSELNLSSLELGDSALYFCASSVALSEFSPLGEKRNTIYFGEGSWLTVV.

V is TRBV27 and J is TRBJ2-7; TRBD1 agrees at 11 bases. CDR1 and CDR2 from the germline V gene are MNHEY and SMNVEV (reference sequence). Trimming took 4 bases from V and 3 from J; bases not matched to a gene: 5. CDR3 size: 15 residues. The CDR3 reads CASSSTGTGGYEQYF. The CDR3 coding sequence is TGTGCCAGCAGTTCCACCGGGACAGGGGGCTACGAGCAGTACTTC.

This chain's CDR3 is CASSLGTNTEAFF. CDR3 DNA sequence: TGTGCCAGCAGCTTGGGCACGAACACTGAAGCTTTCTTT. The chain uses TRBV7-9 and TRBJ1-1; D not resolved. The ends were cut back, 3 bases at V and 1 base at J, with 6 bases in the middle. There are 13 residues in the CDR3. The V gene's germline CDR1 is SEHNR and CDR2 FQNEAQ (reference sequence).

This sequence joins TRBV4-2 and TRBJ2-1; D might be TRBD2 (6 bases). CDR3 length: 16 amino acids. V shed 0 bases and J shed 5 bases, with 14 bases lying between them. CDR1 is LGHNA, CDR2 YNFKEQ, per germline. The CDR3 loop is CASSQDGGSKDNEQFF. DNA for the CDR3: TGTGCCAGCAGCCAAGATGGAGGGAGTAAGGACAATGAGCAGTTCTTC.

The rearrangement links TRBV5-4 to TRBJ1-1; D is undetermined. The CDR3 extends over 14 amino acids. The germline V gene has CDR1 SGHNT and CDR2 YYREEE (reference sequence). V gave up 4 bases and J gave up 1 base, with 11 bases separating them. This CDR3 reads CASSTRLTNTEAFF. The CDR3 region has the DNA TGTGCCAGCAGCACCCGACTGACGAACACTGAAGCTTTCTTT.

The chain carries TRBV10-2 and TRBJ1-5, with a weak D call TRBD1 (5 bases). Germline V CDR1 and CDR2: WSHSY, SAAADI. V was trimmed by 3 bases and J by 5 bases, leaving 11 bases between them. There are 14 residues in the CDR3. CDR3 sequence: CASSETNRYQPQHF. For the CDR3, the DNA is TGCGCCAGCAGTGAAACGAACAGGTATCAGCCCCAGCATTTT.

The CDR3 protein is CAWRPVQGNNSPLHF. CDR3 coding DNA: TGTGCCTGGAGGCCGGTACAGGGGAATAATTCACCCCTCCACTTT. This chain joins TRBV30 and TRBJ1-6; 7 bases are a match to TRBD1. The length of the CDR3 is 15 residues. CDR1 and CDR2 from the germline V gene are GTSNPN and SVGIG (reference sequence). With 3 bases clipped from V and 5 bases from J, the junction kept 7 bases outside the gene matches.

The chain joins TRBV4-2 to TRBJ1-1; no reliable D call. In germline, CDR1 is LGHNA, CDR2 YNFKEQ. Trimming shortened V by 0 bases and J by 1 base, and 9 bases separated the two germline ends. The CDR3 has 15 amino acids. The CDR3 loop is CASSQEARGNTEAFF. The CDR3, as DNA: TGTGCCAGCAGCCAAGAGGCAAGAGGGAACACTGAAGCTTTCTTT.

The chain joins TRBV6-5 to TRBJ1-6, with D tentatively TRBD1 (5 bases). Germline loops: CDR1 MNHEY, CDR2 SVGAGI. The CDR3 contains 16 residues. The V end lost 2 bases, the J end lost 4 bases, and 12 bases lay between the germline ends. CDR3 DNA sequence: TGTGCCAGCAGTTACGGAGGGGATGGATATAATTCACCCCTCCACTTT. Amino acid sequence: CASSYGGDGYNSPLHF.